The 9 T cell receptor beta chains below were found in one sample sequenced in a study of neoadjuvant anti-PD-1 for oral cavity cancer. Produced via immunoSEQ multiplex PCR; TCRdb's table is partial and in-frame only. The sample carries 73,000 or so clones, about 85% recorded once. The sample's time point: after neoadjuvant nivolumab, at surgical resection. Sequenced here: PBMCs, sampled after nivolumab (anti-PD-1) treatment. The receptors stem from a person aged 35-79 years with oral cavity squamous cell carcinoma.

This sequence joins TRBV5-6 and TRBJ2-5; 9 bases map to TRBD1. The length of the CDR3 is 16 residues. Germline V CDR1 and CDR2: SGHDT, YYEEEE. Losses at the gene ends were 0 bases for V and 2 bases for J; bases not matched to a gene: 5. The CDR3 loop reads CASSLGGQGKQETQYF. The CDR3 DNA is TGTGCCAGCAGCTTGGGGGGACAGGGAAAGCAAGAGACCCAGTACTTC.

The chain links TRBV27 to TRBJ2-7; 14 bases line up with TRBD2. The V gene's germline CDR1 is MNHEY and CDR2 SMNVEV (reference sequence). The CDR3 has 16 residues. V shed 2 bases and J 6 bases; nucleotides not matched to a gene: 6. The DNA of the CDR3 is TGTGCCAGCAGTTTAGAGGGGGGACTAGCGGGAGTCGAGCAGTACTTC. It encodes CASSLEGGLAGVEQYF.

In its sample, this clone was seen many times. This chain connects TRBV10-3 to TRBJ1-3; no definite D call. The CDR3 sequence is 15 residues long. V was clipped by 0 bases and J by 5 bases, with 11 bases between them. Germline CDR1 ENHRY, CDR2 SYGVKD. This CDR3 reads CAISESEGYRNTIYF. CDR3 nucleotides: TGTGCCATCAGTGAGTCGGAGGGTTACAGAAACACCATATATTTT.

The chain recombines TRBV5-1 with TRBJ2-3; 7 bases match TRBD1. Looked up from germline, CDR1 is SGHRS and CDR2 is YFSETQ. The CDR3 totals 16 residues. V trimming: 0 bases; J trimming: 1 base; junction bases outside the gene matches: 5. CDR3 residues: CASSLEGQWGTDTQYF. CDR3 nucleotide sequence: TGCGCCAGCAGCTTGGAGGGACAGTGGGGCACAGATACGCAGTATTTT.

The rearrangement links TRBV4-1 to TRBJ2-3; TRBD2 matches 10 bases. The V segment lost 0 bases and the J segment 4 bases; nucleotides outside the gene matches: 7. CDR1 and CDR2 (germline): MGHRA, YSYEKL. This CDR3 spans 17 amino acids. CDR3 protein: CASSQDALAGAPDTQYF. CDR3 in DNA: TGCGCCAGCAGCCAAGATGCCCTAGCGGGAGCCCCAGATACGCAGTATTTT.

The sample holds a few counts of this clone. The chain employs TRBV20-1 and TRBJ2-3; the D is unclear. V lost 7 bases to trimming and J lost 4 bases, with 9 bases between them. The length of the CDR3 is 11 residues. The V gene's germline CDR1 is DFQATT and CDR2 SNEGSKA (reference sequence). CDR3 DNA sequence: TGCAGTGTCGCCTGGCCAGATACGCAGTATTTT. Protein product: CSVAWPDTQYF.

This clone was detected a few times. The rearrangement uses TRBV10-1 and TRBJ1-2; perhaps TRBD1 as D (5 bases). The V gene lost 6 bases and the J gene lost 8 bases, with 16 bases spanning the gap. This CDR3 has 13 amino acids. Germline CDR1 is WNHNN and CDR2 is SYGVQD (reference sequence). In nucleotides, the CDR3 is TGCGCCAGCAGCAACTCAGGGTCTCAAGGCTACACCTTC. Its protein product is CASSNSGSQGYTF.

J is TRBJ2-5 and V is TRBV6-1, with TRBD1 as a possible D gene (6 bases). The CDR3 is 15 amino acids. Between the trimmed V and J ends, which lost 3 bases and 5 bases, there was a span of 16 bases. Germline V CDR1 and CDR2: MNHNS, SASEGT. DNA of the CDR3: TGTGCCAGCAGTGACGGGCAGGGGTCCCCGGAGACCCAGTACTTC. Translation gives CASSDGQGSPETQYF.

CDR3 bases: TGTGCCAGTAGTACCCACTCGGCCCAGAACACCGGGGAGCTGTTTTTT. Encoded protein: CASSTHSAQNTGELFF. This chain links TRBV19 with TRBJ2-2; D is unclear. The CDR3 is 16 amino acids. V was trimmed by 4 bases and J by 1 base, leaving 13 bases between them. Germline lookup yields CDR1 LNHDA and CDR2 SQIVND (reference sequence).